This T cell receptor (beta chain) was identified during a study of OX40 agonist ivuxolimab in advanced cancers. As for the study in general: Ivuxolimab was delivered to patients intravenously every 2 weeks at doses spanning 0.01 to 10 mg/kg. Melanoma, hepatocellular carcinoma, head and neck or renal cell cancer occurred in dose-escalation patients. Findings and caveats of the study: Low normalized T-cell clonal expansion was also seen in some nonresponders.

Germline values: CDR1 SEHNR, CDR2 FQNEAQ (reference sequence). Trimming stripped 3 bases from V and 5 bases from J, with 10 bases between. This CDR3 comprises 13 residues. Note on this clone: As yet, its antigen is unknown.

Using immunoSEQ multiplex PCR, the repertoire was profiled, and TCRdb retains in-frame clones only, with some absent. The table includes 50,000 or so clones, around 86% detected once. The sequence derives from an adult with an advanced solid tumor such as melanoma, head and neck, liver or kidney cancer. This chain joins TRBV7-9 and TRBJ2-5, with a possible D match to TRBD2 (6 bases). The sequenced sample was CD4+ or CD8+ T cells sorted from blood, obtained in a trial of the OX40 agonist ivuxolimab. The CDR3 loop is CASSLTGGETQYF. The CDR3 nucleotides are TGTGCCAGCAGCTTGACCGGAGGGGAGACCCAGTACTTC. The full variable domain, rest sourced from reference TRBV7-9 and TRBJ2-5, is DTGVSQNPRHKITKRGQNVTFRCDPISEHNRLYWYRQTLGQGPEFLTYFQNEAQLEKSRLLSDRFSAERPKGSFSTLEIQRTEQGDSAMYLCASSLTGGETQYFGPGTRLLVL.